This T cell receptor (beta chain) was profiled in a study of cytomegalovirus exposure and HLA in healthy donors. V was pared by 11 bases and J by 0 bases, with 2 bases of the junction left unmatched. The CDR3 is made up of 12 amino acids. 60 Vbeta and 13 Jbeta primers were used in PCR. Data came from immunoSEQ multiplex PCR; TCRdb stores just in-frame clones and leaves some out. The listing records around 200,000 clones. The TCR was taken from a girl aged 2 to 9 in good health and CMV-seropositive. The specimen sequenced was PBMCs. The chain recombines TRBV23-1 with TRBJ2-7; 9 bases fit TRBD2. TRBV23-1 is an ORF, and what it does is uncertain. The CDR3 loop is CAGLASSYEQYF. The CDR3 DNA reads TGCGCCGGACTAGCGAGCTCCTACGAGCAGTACTTC.